A selection of T cell receptor beta chains follows, all from one sample in a study of blood T cell repertoires in COVID-19. Only in-frame clones appear in the TCRdb table, and some are missing; sequencing was by immunoSEQ multiplex PCR. The sample yields roughly 150,000 clones, around nine tenths seen once. The sample was peripheral blood. The source is a woman between 65 and 79 years old with COVID-19, enrolled during active disease. CDR3s include the opening cysteine and the closing phenylalanine or tryptophan. A D gene is named only where the DNA matches it firmly. Size is omitted from some rows. Given values are once, few, many or a class for expanded clones.

>-|TRBV5-1|-|TRBJ2-3
TGCGCCAGCAGCTCCAGGGTAGCCACAGATACGCAGTATTTT
CASSSRVATDTQYF
>TRBD2|TRBV3-1/TRBV3-2|-|TRBJ2-1
TGTGCCAGCAGCCAAGATAATGGCGGGGGGATTTACAATGAGCAGTTCTTC
CASSQDNGGGIYNEQFF
>-|TRBV2|-|TRBJ1-6
TGTGCCAGCAAGAGGGAGATAAGTGATTCACCCCTCCACTTT
CASKREISDSPLHF
>TRBD1|TRBV11-2|once|TRBJ2-5
TGTGCCAGCAGCAAAAGGACAGGCCAAGAGACCCAGTACTTC
CASSKRTGQETQYF
>TRBD1|TRBV5-4|-|TRBJ2-2
TGTGCCAGCAGCCGACAGGGTAGTGCCGGGGAGCTGTTTTTT
CASSRQGSAGELFF
>TRBD1|TRBV5-1|-|TRBJ1-1
TGCGCCAGCAGCTTGAACAGGGGAACCTTTGCTGAAGCTTTCTTT
CASSLNRGTFAEAFF
>TRBD1|TRBV27|-|TRBJ1-6
TGTGCCAGCAGTCCCCGACAGGGGGCACGTAATTCACCCCTCCACTTT
CASSPRQGARNSPLHF
>-|TRBV19|-|TRBJ2-3
TGTGCCAGTAGTGTTCGACCAGGGGATACGCAGTATTTT
CASSVRPGDTQYF
>TRBD2|TRBV4-2|-|TRBJ2-2
TGTGCCAGCAGCCGCCCCGGGAGGCGGGGGGAGCTGTTTTTT
CASSRPGRRGELFF
>-|TRBV7-3|-|TRBJ2-1
TGTGCCAGCAGCTTGAATAGCGCAACCTACAATGAGCAGTTCTTC
CASSLNSATYNEQFF
>TRBD1|TRBV19|once|TRBJ2-2
TGTGCCAGTAGTGGACAGGGAAACACCGGGGAGCTGTTTTTT
CASSGQGNTGELFF